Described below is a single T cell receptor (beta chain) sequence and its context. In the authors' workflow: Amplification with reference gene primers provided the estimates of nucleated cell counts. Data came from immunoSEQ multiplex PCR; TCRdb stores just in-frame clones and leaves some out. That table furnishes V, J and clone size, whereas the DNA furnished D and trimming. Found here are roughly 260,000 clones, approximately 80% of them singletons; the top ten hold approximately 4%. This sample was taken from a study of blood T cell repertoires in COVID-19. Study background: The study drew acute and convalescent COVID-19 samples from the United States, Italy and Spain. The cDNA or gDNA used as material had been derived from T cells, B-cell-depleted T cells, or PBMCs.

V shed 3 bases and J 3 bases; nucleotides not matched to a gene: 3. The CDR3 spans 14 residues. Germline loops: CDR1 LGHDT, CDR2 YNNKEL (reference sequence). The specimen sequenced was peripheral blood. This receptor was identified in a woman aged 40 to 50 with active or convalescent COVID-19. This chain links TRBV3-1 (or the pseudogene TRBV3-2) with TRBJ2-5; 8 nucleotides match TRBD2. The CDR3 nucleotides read TGTGCCAGCAGCCACGGGGGGGCCGAAGAGACCCAGTACTTC. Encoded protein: CASSHGGAEETQYF.